This passage covers 14 T cell receptor beta chains from one sample sequenced in a study of response to subunit inactivated influenza vaccine. TCRdb analysed the RT-PCR reads with MiXCR anew, one entry per CDR3 protein. The table includes about 570,000 distinct CDR3 sequences, 11% detected once. The data also belong to a second study, concerning T cells expressing NK-cell markers. As reported in that work: 5'RACE template switching with UMIs generated TCR beta cDNA.

The source material was PBMCs from blood, sampled on the day of vaccination. The origin of the receptors is a man between 45 and 60 years old who received an inactivated influenza vaccine.

This clonotype was seen many times. V gene TRBV20-1 combines with J gene TRBJ2-3; 10 bases agree with TRBD2. Germline V gene data show CDR1 as DFQATT and CDR2 as SNEGSKA (reference sequence). The CDR3 totals 13 residues. The CDR3 is CRLTSGDGDTQYF. CDR3 in DNA: TGCAGATTAACTAGCGGGGACGGTGATACGCAGTATTTT.

The table lists this clonotype with a few counts. The V gene is TRBV12-3 or TRBV12-4, the J gene TRBJ1-1; D may be TRBD1 (6 bases). Trimming cost V 8 bases and J 0 bases, with 13 bases left between them. This CDR3 has 14 residues. CDR3 DNA: TGTGCCAGCTCCCAGGGGCTGATGAACACTGAAGCTTTCTTT. Its protein product is CASSQGLMNTEAFF.

This clonotype was seen many times. The chain has TRBV6-1 and TRBJ2-7; TRBD1 matches at 8 bases. CDR3 length equals 15 residues. The V segment lost 5 bases and the J segment 0 bases; nucleotides outside the gene matches: 6. Germline V gene sequence: CDR1 MNHNS, CDR2 SASEGT. CDR3 in amino acids: CASSRDRRISYEQYF. In DNA form, the CDR3 reads TGTGCCAGCAGTCGGGACAGGCGCATCTCCTACGAGCAGTACTTC.

This clonotype was seen only a few times. The chain combines TRBV14 with TRBJ2-1, with 8 bases that match TRBD2. Germline-derived CDR1 and CDR2 are SGHDN and FVKESK. CDR3 size: 17 residues. Germline trimming cut 2 bases from V and 8 bases from J; bases unmatched to any gene: 14. CDR3 loop: CASSQSLISGKLYEQFF. CDR3 nucleotide sequence: TGTGCCAGCAGCCAATCTCTCATTAGCGGGAAATTGTATGAGCAGTTCTTC.

This clonotype showed up just a few times. This sequence joins TRBV10-2 and TRBJ2-1, with D possibly matching TRBD1 (6 bases). The CDR3 sequence is 14 residues long. V lost 2 bases, J lost 4 bases, and 9 bases lay in between. Germline V gene lookup returns CDR1 WSHSY and CDR2 SAAADI. The DNA for the CDR3 is TGCGCCAGCAGTGAGACAGGGCCGTACAATGAGCAGTTCTTC. As protein: CASSETGPYNEQFF.

This clonotype was seen at least ten times. This rearrangement joins TRBV12-3 or TRBV12-4 to TRBJ1-2; D is ambiguous. CDR3 size: 12 residues. Trimming took off 7 bases at V and 4 bases at J, with 10 bases between the two ends. The DNA for the CDR3 is TGTGCCAGCACCAACTGGTTCTATGGCTACACCTTC. Translation: CASTNWFYGYTF.

This clonotype has just a few counts. The chain has TRBV25-1 and TRBJ2-2, with D maybe TRBD1 (6 bases). Between the trimmed V and J ends, which lost 2 bases and 7 bases, there was a span of 14 bases. The CDR3 sequence is 15 residues long. Germline loops: CDR1 MGHDK, CDR2 SYGVNS. The CDR3 nucleotides read TGTGCCAGCAGTGAAACGAGGGGGTTAGGCGGGGAGCTGTTTTTT. This codes for CASSETRGLGGELFF.

This clonotype was seen only a few times. The chain combines TRBV7-3 with TRBJ2-2; 8 bases map to TRBD1. The germline V gene has CDR1 SGHTA and CDR2 FQGTGA. Germline trimming cut 5 bases from V and 2 bases from J; bases unmatched to any gene: 10. The CDR3 has 17 amino acids. The CDR3 coding sequence is TGTGCCAGCAGCCCCGCGGCCAGGGGGCGAAACACCGGGGAGCTGTTTTTT. This encodes CASSPAARGRNTGELFF.

In this sample, this clonotype turned up a few times. The V and J genes are TRBV18 and TRBJ1-1, with D perhaps TRBD1 (5 bases). The V end lost 0 bases, the J end lost 4 bases, and 12 bases lay between the germline ends. This CDR3 has 15 amino acids. Germline V CDR1 and CDR2: KGHSH, LQKENI. The CDR3 sequence: CASSPPPGRGTEAFF. The CDR3 coding sequence is TGTGCCAGCTCACCACCGCCAGGGAGGGGCACTGAAGCTTTCTTT.

The table lists this clonotype with a few counts. The V call is TRBV5-1, the J call TRBJ2-5; D not certain. Between the trimmed V and J ends, which lost 5 bases and 0 bases, there was a span of 11 bases. Germline CDR1 reads SGHRS; CDR2 reads YFSETQ. The CDR3 loop spans 14 amino acids. CDR3 sequence reads: CASSPGLHQETQYF. The CDR3 DNA reads TGCGCCAGCAGTCCCGGCCTCCACCAAGAGACCCAGTACTTC.

Only a few counts were recorded for this clonotype. This sequence joins TRBV20-1 and TRBJ2-7, with no clear D. Germline V gene data show CDR1 as DFQATT and CDR2 as SNEGSKA (reference sequence). This CDR3 region has 11 residues. Trimming removed 6 bases at V and 3 bases at J, with 9 bases between. CDR3 nucleotide sequence: TGCAGTGCCTCGGACCGCTACGAGCAGTACTTC. It specifies CSASDRYEQYF.

This clonotype was seen repeatedly, ten times or more. The chain recombines TRBV10-3 with TRBJ2-2; the D is unclear. V lost 3 bases and J lost 6, with 8 bases in between. Germline CDR1 reads ENHRY; CDR2 reads SYGVKD. This CDR3 has 13 amino acids. The CDR3 is CAISDTPSGELFF. The CDR3 DNA reads as TGTGCCATCAGTGATACCCCGTCCGGGGAGCTGTTTTTT.

The chain carries TRBV20-1 and TRBJ2-7, with 10 bases lining up with TRBD2. The germline gives CDR1 DFQATT, CDR2 SNEGSKA (reference sequence). Trimming cost V 2 bases and J 2 bases; bases outside gene matches: 3. This CDR3 spans 14 amino acids. The CDR3 DNA sequence: TGCAGTGCTAGAAGCGGGAGGGGGGCCTACGAGCAGTACTTC. Amino acid sequence: CSARSGRGAYEQYF.

V usage is TRBV18 and J usage is TRBJ2-3; D is unclear. The CDR3 length is 14 residues. From germline, CDR1 is KGHSH and CDR2 LQKENI. V was shortened by 0 bases and J by 4 bases, with 8 bases between the two germline ends. CDR3 sequence: CASSPPANPDTQYF. As DNA, the CDR3 is TGTGCCAGCTCACCACCGGCAAACCCAGATACGCAGTATTTT.